This note documents a single T cell receptor (beta chain) sequence. Its antigen is undetermined. RNA totalling roughly 0.45 to 1 ug underwent reverse transcription with random hexamers. Multiplex immunoSEQ PCR targeted 54 Vbeta and 13 Jbeta TCR beta segments. MiXCR, run by TCRdb on the immunoSEQ multiplex PCR reads, gives a single entry per CDR3 protein. The profile shows 150,000 to 200,000 distinct CDR3 sequences, just under 95% of them singletons. The data are from a study of CD8 T cells in Susac syndrome. Overall study results and limits: It was acknowledged in the study that its TCR sequencing and HLA analysis involved a relatively small number of individuals.

Sequencing of TCR beta was performed on blood CD8+ T cells and on blood CD4+ T cells. The TEMRA cells underwent FACS enrichment, while the CD8+ and CD4+ T cells underwent negative isolation. Germline V gives CDR1 LGHDT, CDR2 YNNKEL (reference sequence). Trimming stripped 3 bases from V and 2 bases from J, with 11 bases between. The length of the CDR3 is 15 residues. The TCR sequence derives from a human donor in good health. The specimen was CD4+ T cells from PBMCs. The chain is built from TRBV3-1 and TRBJ2-1; the D gene could be TRBD1 or TRBD2 (5 bases each). CDR3 sequence reads: CASSQGGGPYNEQFF. CDR3 coding DNA: TGTGCCAGCAGCCAGGGTGGGGGTCCCTACAATGAGCAGTTCTTC.